This record looks at one TCR beta chain sequence and its context. Its specificity is not known. The sample originates from a study of T cells expressing NK-cell markers. About the research overall: Eight donors were sequenced, of whom seven were HCMV-seropositive, while the remaining one was HCMV-seronegative. Overall study findings and caveats: It is unclear if expanded NKG2C-expressing clones target HCMV antigens.

5'RACE template switching built TCR beta cDNA with unique molecular identifiers. With the 5' RACE reads reprocessed, TCRdb shows one record per CDR3 protein and no DNA. There are tens of thousands of distinct CDR3 sequences in the sample, with around 60% held by the top ten. Germline V gene data show CDR1 as KGHSH and CDR2 as LQKENI. There are 14 residues in the CDR3. The material sequenced was blood T cells: a sorted CD56 or NKG2C T cell subset, CD4+ or CD8+ T cells, or bulk PBMC T cells (not recorded which). This sequence joins TRBV18 and TRBJ1-2. The TCR comes from a woman between 18 and 75 years old in good health. The chain's CDR3 is CASSPPAENYGYTF. The variable domain in full, with the rest retrieved from reference TRBV18 and TRBJ1-2, is NAGVMQNPRHLVRRRGQEARLRCSPMKGHSHVYWYRQLPEEGLKFMVYLQKENIIDESGMPKERFSAEFPKEGPSILRIQQVVRGDSAAYFCASSPPAENYGYTFGSGTRLTVV.